This T cell receptor beta chain stems from a study of blood T cells in healthy people across ages. Overall study results and limits: Roughly linear declines in TCR beta diversity per million T cells occurred with age.

V dropped 6 bases and J dropped 1 base, with 7 bases sitting between them. The CDR3 totals 13 residues. Germline CDR1 MDHEN, CDR2 SYDVKM. Comment on this clonotype: What it recognizes is unknown.

Primed by a sample-barcoded 5' primer and a J-beta primer mix, a second PCR proceeded for 7 to 11 cycles. Template switching added a 12-random-nucleotide identifier to every cDNA molecule. MiXCR, applied by TCRdb to the 5' RACE reads, yields one record per CDR3 protein. Of roughly 730,000 distinct CDR3 sequences in the sample, roughly 50% were seen once. The origin of this receptor is a man aged 40-55 years in good health. This chain links TRBV28 with TRBJ1-3; D gene uncertain. The sequencing input was blood. CDR3 sequence reads: CASRRGSGNTIYF. The CDR3 coding sequence is TGTGCCAGCAGGCGGGGATCTGGAAACACCATATATTTT. The whole variable domain, filled in from reference TRBV28 and TRBJ1-3, reads DVKVTQSSRYLVKRTGEKVFLECVQDMDHENMFWYRQDPGLGLRLIYFSYDVKMKEKGDIPEGYSVSREKKERFSLILESASTNQTSMYLCASRRGSGNTIYFGEGSWLTVV.